The present T cell receptor (beta chain) was sequenced within a study of CD8 T cells in ankylosing spondylitis. This clonotype was counted between two and nine times. Its specificity is not known. Overall study results and limits: Disease-linked clones were found to be CD8+ and relatively rare in peripheral blood. In ankylosing spondylitis patients, matched synovial fluid reportedly showed significant enrichment of disease-linked clones. Past studies reported some motif variants in reactive arthritis synovial fluid and blood. Characteristic of ankylosing spondylitis blood, it appeared, was a TCR beta motif comprising about eight highly homologous variants.

TCRdb used MiXCR to reprocess the 5' RACE reads, holding one entry per CDR3 protein. This table has about 450,000 distinct CDR3 sequences, 25% to 30% appearing once. The CDR3 has 13 residues. CDR1 is SSHAT and CDR2 is FNYEAQ in the germline V gene (reference sequence). Trimming took off 3 bases at V and 2 bases at J, with 7 bases between the two ends. Source material: blood, either unsorted or a sorted T cell fraction (not recorded which). The source is a male donor with ankylosing spondylitis. The chain joins TRBV7-7 to TRBJ2-5, with D hard to call. The CDR3 protein is CASSFGEQETQYF. The CDR3 region has the DNA TGTGCCAGCAGCTTTGGGGAACAAGAGACCCAGTACTTC.